This T cell receptor beta chain stems from a study of blood T cell repertoires in COVID-19. Study background: Samples representing acute and convalescent COVID-19 were sourced from the United States, Italy and Spain. PBMCs, B-cell-depleted T cells, or T cells were the source of the cDNA or gDNA that made up the material.

Under the authors' procedure: The assay estimated nucleated cells by amplifying reference gene primers. Repertoires were generated with immunoSEQ multiplex PCR, while TCRdb's copy carries only in-frame clones and drops some. V and J calls and clone size are copied from that table; D and trimming were computed from the DNA. The data contain roughly 360,000 clones, roughly 86% of them singletons. Trimming at V came to 6 bases and at J to 7 bases, leaving 9 bases not matched to a gene. CDR1 and CDR2 (germline): MDHEN, SYDVKM. CDR3 length: 15 amino acids. Sequencing was carried out using peripheral blood. This sequence joins TRBV28 and TRBJ2-4; the match to TRBD1 covers 10 bases. The clonotype was recovered from a human donor with acute or convalescent COVID-19. The donor label of this sample is uncertain. The chain's CDR3 is CASSGGGQGFNIQYF. CDR3 in DNA: TGTGCCAGCAGCGGGGGGGGACAGGGGTTCAACATTCAGTACTTC.